These T cell receptor beta chains were read from a single sample in a study of cytomegalovirus exposure and HLA in healthy donors. Sequenced by immunoSEQ multiplex PCR; TCRdb stores in-frame clones only, minus some. The table records roughly 130,000 clones, 75% to 90% of them present only once. Sequenced sample: PBMCs. The source of these receptors is a man between 40 and 49 years old in good health and CMV-seronegative. Each CDR3 is given with its conserved first and last residue. A D gene is named only where the DNA matches it firmly. Some rows have no size entry. The others give once, few or many, or a class for an expanded clone.

NA | TRBD1 | TRBJ1-1 | TRBV11-2 | CASSPTGQGRTEAFF | TGTGCCAGCAGCCCCACGGGACAGGGAAGAACTGAAGCTTTCTTT
NA | TRBD1 | TRBJ2-6 | TRBV7-2 | CASSFPTGKPSGANVLTF | TGTGCCAGCAGCTTCCCGACAGGGAAGCCCTCTGGGGCCAACGTCCTGACTTTC
once | TRBD1 | TRBJ2-1 | TRBV6-1 | CASSEEGQGGYNEQFF | TGTGCCAGCAGTGAAGAGGGACAGGGCGGCTACAATGAGCAGTTCTTC
NA | TRBD2 | TRBJ2-2 | TRBV29-1 | CSVREGWTGELFF | TGCAGCGTGCGGGAGGGTTGGACCGGGGAGCTGTTTTTT
NA | NA | TRBJ2-7 | TRBV2 | CASGGQISYEQYF | TGTGCCAGCGGTGGACAGATCTCCTACGAGCAGTACTTC
NA | TRBD1 | TRBJ2-3 | TRBV5-1 | CASSQGTALSTDTQYF | TGCGCCAGCAGCCAAGGGACAGCCCTTTCCACAGATACGCAGTATTTT
NA | NA | TRBJ2-1 | TRBV5-1 | CASSLAGSSYNEQFF | TGCGCCAGCAGCTTGGCGGGGAGCTCCTACAATGAGCAGTTCTTC
once | TRBD1 | TRBJ1-5 | TRBV18 | CASSLDRVGQPQHF | TGTGCCAGCTCACTCGACAGGGTTGGGCAGCCCCAGCATTTT
NA | NA | TRBJ1-5 | TRBV28 | CASSWAREGQPQHF | TGTGCCAGCAGTTGGGCCAGGGAGGGTCAGCCCCAGCATTTT
NA | TRBD1 | TRBJ1-4 | TRBV6-1 | CASSDWTGGNEKLFF | TGTGCCAGCAGTGACTGGACAGGGGGTAATGAAAAACTGTTTTTT
NA | NA | TRBJ1-5 | TRBV2 | CASSEQGSNQPQHF | TGTGCCAGCAGTGAGCAGGGGAGCAATCAGCCCCAGCATTTT
NA | TRBD1 | TRBJ2-3 | TRBV7-6 | CASSLTGYTDTQYF | TGTGCCAGCAGCTTGACAGGGTACACAGATACGCAGTATTTT
NA | TRBD1 | TRBJ2-3 | TRBV25-1 | CASSVWDSSTDTQYF | TGTGCCAGCAGTGTGTGGGACAGCTCAACAGATACGCAGTATTTT
NA | TRBD1 | TRBJ1-6 | TRBV19 | CASSPRQGFLSSPLHF | TGTGCCAGTAGTCCCCGACAGGGATTTCTAAGTTCACCCCTCCACTTT
NA | NA | TRBJ1-4 | TRBV6-1 | CASSDPANEKLFF | TGTGCCAGCAGTGATCCCGCTAATGAAAAACTGTTTTTT
NA | NA | TRBJ2-5 | TRBV6-4 | CASSPGGSRQETQYF | TGTGCCAGCAGCCCAGGGGGGTCGAGGCAAGAGACCCAGTACTTC
NA | NA | TRBJ2-1 | TRBV27 | CASSFTDQQTLFF | TGTGCCAGCAGTTTCACAGACCAGCAAACGCTGTTCTTC
NA | TRBD1 | TRBJ2-3 | TRBV18 | CASSPPGQGGTDTQYF | TGTGCCAGCTCACCACCGGGACAGGGAGGCACAGATACGCAGTATTTT
NA | NA | TRBJ2-5 | TRBV7-2 | CASSYNLRETQYF | TGTGCCAGCAGCTATAATCTGAGAGAGACCCAGTACTTC
NA | NA | TRBJ2-2 | TRBV7-9 | CASSFNVRFAGELFF | TGTGCCAGCAGCTTCAACGTCAGGTTCGCCGGGGAGCTGTTTTTT
once | TRBD2 | TRBJ2-3 | TRBV6-6 | CASRRTSGPTDTQYF | TGTGCCAGCAGACGGACTAGCGGACCCACAGATACGCAGTATTTT
once | NA | TRBJ2-7 | TRBV28 | CASSLGSQYEQYF | TGTGCCAGCAGTTTAGGGAGTCAGTACGAGCAGTACTTC